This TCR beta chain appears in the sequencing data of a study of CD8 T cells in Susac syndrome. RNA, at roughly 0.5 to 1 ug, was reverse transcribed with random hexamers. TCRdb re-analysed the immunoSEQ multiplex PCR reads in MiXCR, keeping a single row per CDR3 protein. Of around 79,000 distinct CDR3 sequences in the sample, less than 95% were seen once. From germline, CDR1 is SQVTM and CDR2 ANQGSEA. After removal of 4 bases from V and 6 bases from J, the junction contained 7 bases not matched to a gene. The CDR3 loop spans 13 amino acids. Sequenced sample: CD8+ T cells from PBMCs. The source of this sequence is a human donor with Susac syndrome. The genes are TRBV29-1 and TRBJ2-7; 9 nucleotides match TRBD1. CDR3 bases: TGCAGCGTTGCTCCGGGACAGGGTGCCGAGCAGTACTTC. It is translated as CSVAPGQGAEQYF.